A single TCR beta chain is shown here with its context. The record originates from a study of blood T cell repertoires in COVID-19. Germline V lookup: CDR1 KGHSH, CDR2 LQKENI. Trimming stripped 6 bases from V and 0 bases from J, with 8 bases between. This CDR3 is built from 13 residues. Here immunoSEQ multiplex PCR was the method, and the copy in TCRdb shows in-frame clones only, minus some. The sample records 55,000 to 80,000 clones, around 80% being singletons. The receptor was isolated from a human donor in a cohort sampled during active COVID-19. The sequencing input was peripheral blood. The rearrangement joins TRBV18 to TRBJ2-5, with D unresolved. CDR3 in amino acids: CASSFSDQETQYF. CDR3 bases: TGTGCCAGCTCCTTCTCTGACCAAGAGACCCAGTACTTC. The full variable domain, its missing parts supplied by reference TRBV18 and TRBJ2-5, is NAGVMQNPRHLVRRRGQEARLRCSPMKGHSHVYWYRQLPEEGLKFMVYLQKENIIDESGMPKERFSAEFPKEGPSILRIQQVVRGDSAAYFCASSFSDQETQYFGPGTRLLVL.